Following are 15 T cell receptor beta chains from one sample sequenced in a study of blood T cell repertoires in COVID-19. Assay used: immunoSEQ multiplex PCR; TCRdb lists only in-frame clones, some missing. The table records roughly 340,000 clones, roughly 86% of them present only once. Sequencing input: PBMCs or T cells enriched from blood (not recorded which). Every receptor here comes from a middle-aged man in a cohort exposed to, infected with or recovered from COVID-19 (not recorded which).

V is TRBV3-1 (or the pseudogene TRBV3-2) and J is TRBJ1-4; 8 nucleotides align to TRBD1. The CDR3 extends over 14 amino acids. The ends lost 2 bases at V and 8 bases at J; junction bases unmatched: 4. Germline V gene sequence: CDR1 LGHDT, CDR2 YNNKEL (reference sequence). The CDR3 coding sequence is TGTGCCAGCAGCCAAAGGACAGGGCGGGAAAAACTGTTTTTT. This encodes CASSQRTGREKLFF.

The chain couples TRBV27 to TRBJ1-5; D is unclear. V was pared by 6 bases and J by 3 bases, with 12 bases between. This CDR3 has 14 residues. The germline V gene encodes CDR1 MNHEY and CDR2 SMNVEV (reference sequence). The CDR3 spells CASRPTWHNQPQHF. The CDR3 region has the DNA TGTGCCAGCAGGCCCACGTGGCACAATCAGCCCCAGCATTTT.

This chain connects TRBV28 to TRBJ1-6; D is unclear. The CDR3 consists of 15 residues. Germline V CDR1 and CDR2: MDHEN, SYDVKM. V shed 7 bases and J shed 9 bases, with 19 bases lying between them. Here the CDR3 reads CASTAGPSGGSPLHF. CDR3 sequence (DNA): TGTGCCAGCACGGCCGGGCCCTCAGGAGGTTCACCCCTCCACTTT.

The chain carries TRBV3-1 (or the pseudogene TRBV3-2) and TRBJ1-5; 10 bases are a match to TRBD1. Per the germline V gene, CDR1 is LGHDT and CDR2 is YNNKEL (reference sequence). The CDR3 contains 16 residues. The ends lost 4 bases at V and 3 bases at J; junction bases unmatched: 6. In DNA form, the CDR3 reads TGTGCCAGCAGCCCCCAGGGACAGGGGCCCAATCAGCCCCAGCATTTT. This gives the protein CASSPQGQGPNQPQHF.

CDR3 loop: CASSAPGLPQETQYF. In DNA form, the CDR3 reads TGTGCCAGCAGTGCACCGGGACTGCCCCAAGAGACCCAGTACTTC. V and J are TRBV27 and TRBJ2-5; D perhaps matches TRBD2 (6 bases). The CDR3 is 15 amino acids. From germline, CDR1 is MNHEY and CDR2 SMNVEV (reference sequence). Trimming stripped 5 bases from V and 1 base from J, with 14 bases between.

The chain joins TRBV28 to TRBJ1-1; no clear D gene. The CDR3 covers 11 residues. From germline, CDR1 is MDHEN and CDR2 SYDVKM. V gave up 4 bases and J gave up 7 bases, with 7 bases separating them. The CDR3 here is CASSSPYEAFF. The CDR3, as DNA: TGTGCCAGCAGTTCACCCTATGAAGCTTTCTTT.

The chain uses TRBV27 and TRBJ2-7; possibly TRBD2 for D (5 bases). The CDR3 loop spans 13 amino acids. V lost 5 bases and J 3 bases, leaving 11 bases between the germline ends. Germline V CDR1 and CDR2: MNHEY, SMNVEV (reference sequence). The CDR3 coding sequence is TGTGCCAGCAGTCCCCGGGGAGACTACGAGCAGTACTTC. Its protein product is CASSPRGDYEQYF.

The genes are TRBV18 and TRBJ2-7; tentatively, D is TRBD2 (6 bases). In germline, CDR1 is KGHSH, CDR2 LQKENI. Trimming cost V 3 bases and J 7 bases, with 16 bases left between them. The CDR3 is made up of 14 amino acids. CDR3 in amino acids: CASSPGRGPWEQYF. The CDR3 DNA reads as TGTGCCAGCTCACCGGGGCGGGGTCCTTGGGAGCAGTACTTC.

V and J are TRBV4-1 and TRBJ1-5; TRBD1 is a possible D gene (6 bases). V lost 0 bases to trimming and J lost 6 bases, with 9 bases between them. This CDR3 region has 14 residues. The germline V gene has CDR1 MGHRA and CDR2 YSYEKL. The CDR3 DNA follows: TGCGCCAGCAGCCAAGAGGGGGCCAGTCAGCCCCAGCATTTT. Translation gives CASSQEGASQPQHF.

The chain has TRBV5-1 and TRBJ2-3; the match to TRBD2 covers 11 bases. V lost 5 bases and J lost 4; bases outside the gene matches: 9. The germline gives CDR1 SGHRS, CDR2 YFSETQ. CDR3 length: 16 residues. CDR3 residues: CASRSTSGSVADTQYF. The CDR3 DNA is TGCGCCAGCAGATCAACTAGCGGGAGTGTAGCAGATACGCAGTATTTT.

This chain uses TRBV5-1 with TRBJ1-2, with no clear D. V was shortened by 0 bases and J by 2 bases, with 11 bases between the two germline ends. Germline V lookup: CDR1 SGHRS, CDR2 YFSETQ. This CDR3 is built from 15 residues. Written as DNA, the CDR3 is TGCGCCAGCAGCTTGGAGCAGGAGGTCAACTATGGCTACACCTTC. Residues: CASSLEQEVNYGYTF.

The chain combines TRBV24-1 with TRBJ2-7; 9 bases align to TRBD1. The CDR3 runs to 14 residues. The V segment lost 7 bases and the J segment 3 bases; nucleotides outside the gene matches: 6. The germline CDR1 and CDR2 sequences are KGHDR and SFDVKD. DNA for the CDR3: TGTGCCACCAGGGCGGGACAGGGAAACTACGAGCAGTACTTC. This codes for CATRAGQGNYEQYF.

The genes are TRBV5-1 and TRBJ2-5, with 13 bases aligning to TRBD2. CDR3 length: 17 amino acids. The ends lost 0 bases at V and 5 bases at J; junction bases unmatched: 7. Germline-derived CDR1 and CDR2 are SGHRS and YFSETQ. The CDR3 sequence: CASSLAGLAGISETQYF. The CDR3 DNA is TGCGCCAGCAGCTTGGCGGGACTAGCGGGAATCAGCGAGACCCAGTACTTC.

DNA of the CDR3: TGTGCCAGCAGTTACGGTGGCGGGAGGGGAACCGGGGAGCTGTTTTTT. Its translation is CASSYGGGRGTGELFF. The chain employs TRBV6-5 and TRBJ2-2; 9 bases map to TRBD2. Germline V gene data show CDR1 as MNHEY and CDR2 as SVGAGI. The J segment lost 5 bases and the V segment lost 2 bases, leaving 6 bases of the junction unmatched. The CDR3 covers 16 residues.

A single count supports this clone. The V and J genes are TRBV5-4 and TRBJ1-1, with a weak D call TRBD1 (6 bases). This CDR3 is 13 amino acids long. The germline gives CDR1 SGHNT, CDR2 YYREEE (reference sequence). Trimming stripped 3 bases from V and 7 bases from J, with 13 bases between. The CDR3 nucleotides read TGTGCCAGCAGCTCACTGGACAGCGTTGAAGCTTTCTTT. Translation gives CASSSLDSVEAFF.